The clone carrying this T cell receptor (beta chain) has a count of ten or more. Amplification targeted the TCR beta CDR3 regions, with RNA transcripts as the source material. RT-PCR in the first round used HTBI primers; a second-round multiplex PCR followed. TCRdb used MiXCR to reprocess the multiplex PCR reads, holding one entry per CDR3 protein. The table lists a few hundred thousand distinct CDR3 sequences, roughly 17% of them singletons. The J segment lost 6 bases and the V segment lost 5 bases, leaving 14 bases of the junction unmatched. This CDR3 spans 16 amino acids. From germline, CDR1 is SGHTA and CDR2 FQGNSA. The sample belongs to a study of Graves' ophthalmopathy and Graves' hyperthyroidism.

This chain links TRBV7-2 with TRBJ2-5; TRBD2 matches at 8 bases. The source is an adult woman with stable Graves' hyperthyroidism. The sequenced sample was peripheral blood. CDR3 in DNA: TGTGCCAGCAGCCCCCCGGGGAGCGGGAGCTTAAAGACCCAGTACTTC. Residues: CASSPPGSGSLKTQYF.